This TCR beta chain came from a study of T cell responses to AZD1222 COVID-19 vaccine. Findings and caveats of the study: Possibly, clonal diversity was underestimated; donors were largely white British and included more females. Nearly half of spike-specific TCRs reportedly target unmutated variant regions.

Points on this clone: The antigen is undetermined.

Sequencing was performed with immunoSEQ multiplex PCR; in TCRdb, only in-frame clones are kept and a portion is missing. The sample includes 110,000 or so clones, 90% to 95% of them seen just once. Germline V lookup: CDR1 SNHLY, CDR2 FYNNEI. The CDR3 is made up of 15 amino acids. With V trimmed by 4 bases and J by 4 bases, 5 bases remained unmatched. The rearrangement uses TRBV2 and TRBJ2-3; 10 bases are shared with TRBD1. The receptor's source is an adult in good health. The sequences come from peripheral blood, collected on day 0 of AZD1222 vaccination. This CDR3 reads CASSAGTGDADTQYF. The DNA of the CDR3 is TGTGCCAGCAGTGCCGGGACAGGGGACGCAGATACGCAGTATTTT.